A single sample gave rise to the 12 T cell receptor beta chains below, sequenced in a study of blood T cell repertoires in COVID-19. TCRdb's table, derived via immunoSEQ multiplex PCR, lists solely in-frame clones and lacks some. The sample yields approximately 120,000 clones, roughly 72% seen once. The sequenced sample was peripheral blood. The receptors were sampled from a man older than 75 with COVID-19, enrolled during active disease.

The genes are TRBV28 and TRBJ1-2; D ambiguous. CDR1 and CDR2 from the germline V gene are MDHEN and SYDVKM. Trimming stripped 10 bases from V and 4 bases from J, with 19 bases between. The CDR3 is made up of 14 amino acids. In nucleotides, the CDR3 is TGTGCCACCCACCTTCGGAGGGTTCGCTATGGCTACACCTTC. Residues: CATHLRRVRYGYTF.

The rearrangement links TRBV28 to TRBJ2-3; 11 nucleotides agree with TRBD1. CDR3 length: 16 amino acids. Trimming at V came to 4 bases and at J to 5 bases, leaving 8 bases not matched to a gene. Germline V gene sequence: CDR1 MDHEN, CDR2 SYDVKM. The CDR3 loop is CASSSLDRGQGDTQYF. CDR3 bases: TGTGCCAGCAGTTCCTTGGACAGGGGGCAGGGAGATACGCAGTATTTT.

The rearrangement joins TRBV5-1 to TRBJ1-4, with no clear D. Germline CDR1 reads SGHRS; CDR2 reads YFSETQ. Trimming shortened V by 0 bases and J by 8 bases, and 11 bases separated the two germline ends. CDR3 length: 14 residues. CDR3 bases: TGCGCCAGCAGCTTGGCCGGAGGGAAGGAAAAACTGTTTTTT. Residues: CASSLAGGKEKLFF.

The chain combines TRBV27 with TRBJ2-7; TRBD2 agrees at 7 bases. Trimming at V came to 3 bases and at J to 5 bases, leaving 10 bases not matched to a gene. There are 15 residues in the CDR3. Germline lookup yields CDR1 MNHEY and CDR2 SMNVEV (reference sequence). CDR3 amino acids: CASSFLREYKNEQYF. Written as DNA, the CDR3 is TGTGCCAGCAGTTTTTTGCGGGAGTATAAGAACGAGCAGTACTTC.

This chain connects TRBV7-2 to TRBJ1-5, with TRBD1 matching over 8 bases. Germline CDR1 and CDR2: SGHTA and FQGNSA. V gave up 6 bases and J gave up 6 bases; unmatched junction bases: 7. The CDR3 runs to 14 residues. CDR3 residues: CASSSQGAGQPQHF. In nucleotides, the CDR3 is TGTGCCAGCAGTTCCCAGGGGGCTGGTCAGCCCCAGCATTTT.

The chain employs TRBV25-1 and TRBJ2-2; TRBD1 is a possible D gene (6 bases). The CDR3 totals 13 residues. Germline V lookup: CDR1 MGHDK, CDR2 SYGVNS. V was shortened by 7 bases and J by 3 bases, with 9 bases between the two germline ends. The CDR3 loop reads CASTGAYTGELFF. The CDR3 DNA follows: TGTGCCAGCACAGGGGCCTACACCGGGGAGCTGTTTTTT.

The chain uses TRBV15 and TRBJ1-1, with no clear D. The CDR3 extends over 16 amino acids. Germline lookup yields CDR1 LNHNV and CDR2 YYDKDF (reference sequence). The V end lost 1 base, the J end lost 0 bases, and 12 bases lay between the germline ends. This chain's CDR3 is CATSRGGSSMNTEAFF. The DNA of the CDR3 is TGTGCCACCAGCAGAGGCGGGTCTTCAATGAACACTGAAGCTTTCTTT.

Note on this clone: Other DNA sequences from this sample encode an identical CDR3 as well. The chain links TRBV3-1 (or the pseudogene TRBV3-2) to TRBJ2-2; D is undetermined. Trimming removed 1 base at V and 2 bases at J, with 5 bases between. The CDR3 is made up of 14 amino acids. CDR1 is LGHDT, CDR2 YNNKEL, per germline (reference sequence). CDR3 DNA sequence: TGTGCCAGCAGCCAAGGAGGAAACACCGGGGAGCTGTTTTTT. It codes for CASSQGGNTGELFF.

This clone came up once. This chain uses TRBV18 with TRBJ2-7, with 9 nucleotides matching TRBD1. Germline lookup yields CDR1 KGHSH and CDR2 LQKENI. This CDR3 contains 15 residues. Unmatched junction bases numbered 4, after V lost 2 bases and J lost 2 bases. CDR3: CASSPGQGQAYEQYF. The CDR3 DNA is TGTGCCAGCTCACCAGGACAGGGGCAGGCCTACGAGCAGTACTTC.

The CDR3 reads CSASFRTSGYEQYF. The CDR3, as DNA: TGCAGTGCTAGTTTCAGGACTAGCGGTTACGAGCAGTACTTC. The chain employs TRBV20-1 and TRBJ2-7, with 10 nucleotides matching TRBD2. J gave up 4 bases and V 3 bases, and 6 bases lay outside the gene matches. CDR3 length: 14 amino acids. Germline values: CDR1 DFQATT, CDR2 SNEGSKA (reference sequence).

This chain joins TRBV28 and TRBJ1-1, with D possibly matching TRBD1 (5 bases). V was shortened by 1 base and J by 1 base, with 19 bases between the two germline ends. Germline V CDR1 and CDR2: MDHEN, SYDVKM. This CDR3 has 18 amino acids. The CDR3 region is CASSLSSREVPPNTEAFF. The CDR3 coding sequence is TGTGCCAGCAGTTTATCTTCCAGGGAGGTACCCCCGAACACTGAAGCTTTCTTT.

The chain couples TRBV7-3 to TRBJ2-5; 8 bases are a match to TRBD1. CDR3 length: 17 amino acids. Unmatched junction bases numbered 10, after V lost 2 bases and J lost 2 bases. In germline, CDR1 is SGHTA, CDR2 FQGTGA. CDR3 loop: CASSLGWPGQGQETQYF. Written as DNA, the CDR3 is TGTGCCAGCAGCTTAGGGTGGCCTGGACAGGGTCAAGAGACCCAGTACTTC.